The rows below give T cell receptor beta chains drawn from one sample of a study of CD8+ T cells in alopecia areata. Clones were sequenced by immunoSEQ multiplex PCR, and TCRdb holds only the in-frame ones, with some missing. The sample includes approximately 150,000 clones, roughly 60% of them seen just once. Source: CD4+ T cells sorted from blood, taken at week 24, from a patient treated with tofacitinib. The receptors derive from a human donor with alopecia areata. The CDR3 runs from the conserved cysteine through the conserved F or W. Fields, in order: clone size, J gene, V gene, D gene, CDR3 DNA, CDR3 protein. The D gene is left open where the match is weak. A row's size may be missing; if present it is once, few, many or a size class.

>few|TRBJ2-3|TRBV29-1|TRBD1
TGCAGCGTTGAAGGACAGGGGTACAGCGGAGATACGCAGTATTTT
CSVEGQGYSGDTQYF
>.|TRBJ1-1|TRBV15|TRBD1
TGTGCCACGAATACAGGGGGTTTCACTGAAGCTTTCTTT
CATNTGGFTEAFF
>.|TRBJ2-3|TRBV15|.
TGTGCCACCAGCAGAGGGGACTCTATTCCGTATTTT
CATSRGDSIPYF
>.|TRBJ1-5|TRBV15|.
TGTGCCACCAGCGCAGACCGAGTTGTAGAGCCCCAGCATTTT
CATSADRVVEPQHF
>few|TRBJ1-2|TRBV4-1|TRBD1
TGCGCCAGCAGCCAAGATGTGACAGGGATGGGCTACACCTTC
CASSQDVTGMGYTF
>.|TRBJ2-1|TRBV25-1|TRBD1
TGTGCCAGCAGTGATCCAGGACAGGGAAACAATGAGCAGTTCTTC
CASSDPGQGNNEQFF
>.|TRBJ2-7|TRBV29-1|TRBD1
TGCAGCGCTGGACAGGTATACGAGCAGTACTTC
CSAGQVYEQYF
>.|TRBJ2-1|TRBV15|.
TGTGCCACCAGCAGAAAAGGACAGCCAAACAATGAGCAGTTCTTC
CATSRKGQPNNEQFF
>.|TRBJ2-3|TRBV10-3|.
TGTGCCATCAAGACAGGGAGGTCTATCACAGATACGCAGTATTTT
CAIKTGRSITDTQYF
>.|TRBJ1-5|TRBV30|.
TGTGCCTGGAGCGCAGGGCGGGATCAGCCCCAGCATTTT
CAWSAGRDQPQHF
>.|TRBJ2-5|TRBV4-1|TRBD1
TGCGCCAGCAGCCGACAGGGGGGATATGAGACCCAGTACTTC
CASSRQGGYETQYF
>.|TRBJ2-1|TRBV11-2|TRBD1
TGTGCCAGCAGCTTAATCATTGAGGGGGCAATAGAGTTCTTC
CASSLIIEGAIEFF
>many|TRBJ2-7|TRBV4-1|.
TGCGCCAGCAGCCAACTGGGGGTGGCGTACGAGCAGTACTTC
CASSQLGVAYEQYF
>few|TRBJ1-2|TRBV19|.
TGTGCCAGTAGTCTATCCGACAGTAACTATGGCTACACCTTC
CASSLSDSNYGYTF
>.|TRBJ1-3|TRBV27|.
TGTGCCAGCAGTCGCTCATTGATTTCAGGGGTCGGAAACACCATATATTTT
CASSRSLISGVGNTIYF
>few|TRBJ1-4|TRBV10-2|TRBD1
TGCGCCAGCAGGGGACAGGGCGGTGAAAAACTGTTTTTT
CASRGQGGEKLFF
>once|TRBJ2-5|TRBV29-1|.
TGCAGCGTTGGGGCTCGAGGGGATCAGACCCAGTACTTC
CSVGARGDQTQYF
>.|TRBJ1-1|TRBV6-5|TRBD1
TGTGCCAGCAGCTCACAGGGGAAGCTATACTCTGAAGCTTTCTTT
CASSSQGKLYSEAFF
>.|TRBJ2-1|TRBV18|.
TGTGCCAGCTCACTTCGGGACAATGAGCAGTTCTTC
CASSLRDNEQFF
>.|TRBJ2-1|TRBV7-9|TRBD2
TGTGCCAGCAGCCTACTAGCGGGGGGCCTCAACAATGAGCAGTTCTTC
CASSLLAGGLNNEQFF
>few|TRBJ1-1|TRBV5-1|.
TGCGCCAGCAGCCCTGGGATCTCGAACACTGAAGCTTTCTTT
CASSPGISNTEAFF
>.|TRBJ2-3|TRBV7-9|.
TGTGCCAGCAGCTACCGGGACACGAACCGGGATACGCAGTATTTT
CASSYRDTNRDTQYF
>few|TRBJ1-6|TRBV27|.
TGTGCCAGCAGTTTATCCCTAGGGCTAAGATCACCCCTCCACTTT
CASSLSLGLRSPLHF
>.|TRBJ1-1|TRBV4-2|.
TGTGCCAGCAGTGTCGAAAGAGGGAACACTGAAGCTTTCTTT
CASSVERGNTEAFF